Sequencing of this T cell receptor beta chain was carried out in a study of CD8 T cells in Susac syndrome. Findings and limits, study-wide: In Susac syndrome, CD4+ T cell repertoires lacked any clonal expansion.

A remark on this clonotype: Its specificity is unknown.

After extraction with the RNeasy kit, about 0.45 to 1 ug of the RNA was reverse transcribed using random hexamers. TCRdb re-derived calls from the immunoSEQ multiplex PCR reads in MiXCR, one entry per CDR3 protein. The sample lists about 140,000 distinct CDR3 sequences; 95% were seen once. The CDR3 spans 15 residues. V was clipped by 4 bases and J by 5 bases, with 15 bases between them. CDR1 and CDR2 from the germline V gene are MDHEN and SYDVKM. Material: CD4+ T cells from PBMCs. The chain carries TRBV28 and TRBJ2-4; the D gene is possibly TRBD1 (6 bases). This clonotype was obtained from a human donor with Susac syndrome. CDR3 in amino acids: CASSSEVQGENIQYF. CDR3 bases: TGTGCCAGCAGTTCTGAGGTACAGGGAGAAAACATTCAGTACTTC.